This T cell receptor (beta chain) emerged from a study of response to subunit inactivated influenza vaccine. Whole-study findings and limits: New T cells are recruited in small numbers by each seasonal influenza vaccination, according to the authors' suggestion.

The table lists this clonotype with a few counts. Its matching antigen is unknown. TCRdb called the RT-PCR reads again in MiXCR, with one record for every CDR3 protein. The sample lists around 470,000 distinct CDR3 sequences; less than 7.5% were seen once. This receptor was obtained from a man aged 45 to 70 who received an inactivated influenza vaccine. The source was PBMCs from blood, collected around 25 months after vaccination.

CDR3 DNA sequence: TGTGCCAGCACCCCAGGGGGACTTAATGAAAAACTGTTTTTT. Protein sequence: CASTPGGLNEKLFF. The V and J genes are TRBV12-3 or TRBV12-4 and TRBJ1-4; 7 positions agree with TRBD1. The CDR3 spans 14 residues. Unmatched junction bases numbered 6, after V lost 7 bases and J lost 4 bases.